This T cell receptor (beta chain) was sequenced in a study of tumor-infiltrating lymphocytes in primary liver carcinoma. Study background: Through surgical resection, the patients' primary liver carcinoma was treated. Tumors were stage T1-T3 N0M0, about 4.2 to 10 cm across.

The CDR3 extends over 16 amino acids. The germline V gene has CDR1 SGHAT and CDR2 FQNNGV. The germline V and J ends were trimmed by 2 bases and 0 bases, with 11 bases remaining between them. Constant-region priming of 500 ng total RNA yielded TCR beta cDNA. It was through three nested multiplex PCR rounds of slightly modified ARM-PCR that TCR beta libraries arose. TRBV1-TRBV30 forward primers paired with a C-beta reverse primer were used in the first two PCR rounds, which ran approximately 11 cycles each. Via MiXCR, TCRdb re-called the multiplex PCR reads, giving one row per CDR3 protein. Here the sample spans around 170,000 distinct CDR3 sequences, less than 65% being singletons. This clonotype was seen repeatedly, ten times or more. Both blood RNA, taken from unsorted whole blood, and germline DNA were extracted.

The chain couples TRBV11-2 to TRBJ2-1, with D perhaps matching TRBD2 (5 bases). Input material: peripheral blood. The TCR comes from a man between 35 and 55 years old with primary liver carcinoma and hepatitis B virus infection. As DNA, the CDR3 is TGTGCCAGCAGCTTAAGGCTGGGAGTCTCCTACAATGAGCAGTTCTTC. Its translation is CASSLRLGVSYNEQFF.